Following are 19 T cell receptor beta chains from one sample sequenced in a study of CD8+CD57+ T cells in acquired aplastic anemia. Genomic DNA constituted the template upon which TCR beta VDJ and CDR3 profiling was performed. Via MiXCR, TCRdb re-called the reads, giving one row per CDR3 protein. Found here are approximately 170,000 distinct CDR3 sequences, around 60% of them singletons; the top ten hold about 50%. The material sequenced was sorted CD4+, CD8+, or CD8+CD57+ T cells (not recorded which) from PBMCs. Receptors were obtained from a human donor in good health.

Concerning this clonotype itself: Given a much more abundant clone one base away, this may be a read error. The rearrangement uses TRBV4-3 and TRBJ1-1; possibly TRBD1 for D (5 bases). The CDR3 has 16 residues. In germline, CDR1 is LGHNA, CDR2 YSLEER. CDR3 region: CASNQDRAGWGTEAFF. The CDR3 DNA reads as TGCGCCAGCAACCAAGATCGGGCAGGGTGGGGCACTGAAGCTTTCTTT.

This clonotype has just one count. With a much larger clone just one base away, this may be a read error. The V gene is TRBV6-1, the J gene TRBJ1-2; D possibly corresponds to TRBD1 (6 bases). Deletions cut 4 bases from V and 4 bases from J, with 19 bases between. Germline CDR1 MNHNS, CDR2 SASEGT. The CDR3 has 16 residues. This CDR3 reads CASSAPSGGAAYGYTF. The DNA for the CDR3 is TGTGCCAGCAGTGCTCCTTCCGGGGGCGCAGCCTATGGCTACACCTTC.

This clonotype was counted at least ten times. V is TRBV2 and J is TRBJ2-3, with unresolved D. V gave up 4 bases and J gave up 3 bases, with 17 bases separating them. The CDR3 extends over 16 amino acids. Per germline, CDR1 SNHLY and CDR2 FYNNEI. CDR3 sequence: CASSASLAHVTDTQYF. The CDR3, as DNA: TGTGCCAGCAGTGCTTCGCTGGCACACGTTACAGATACGCAGTATTTT.

This sequence joins TRBV20-1 and TRBJ2-3, with a possible D match to TRBD1 (6 bases). Deletions cut 1 base from V and 4 bases from J, with 12 bases between. The CDR3 spans 14 residues. CDR1 is DFQATT and CDR2 is SNEGSKA in the germline V gene (reference sequence). The CDR3 protein is CSARGRGVADTQYF. The CDR3 DNA reads as TGCAGTGCTAGAGGCAGGGGAGTAGCAGATACGCAGTATTTT.

The gene calls are TRBV5-8 and TRBJ2-7; D remains unclear. The V end lost 5 bases, the J end lost 6 bases, and 6 bases lay between the germline ends. Germline lookup yields CDR1 SGHTS and CDR2 YDEGEE. The CDR3 is 10 residues long. This chain's CDR3 is CASRISEQYF. CDR3 sequence (DNA): TGTGCCAGCAGGATTTCCGAGCAGTACTTC.

The chain has TRBV14 and TRBJ1-2, with D possibly matching TRBD1 (6 bases). Trimming shortened V by 0 bases and J by 5 bases, and 10 bases separated the two germline ends. The CDR3 length is 14 residues. Germline CDR1 SGHDN, CDR2 FVKESK. The chain's CDR3 is CASSQDWRGYGYTF. The CDR3 nucleotides read TGTGCCAGCAGCCAAGATTGGAGGGGGTATGGCTACACCTTC.

This clonotype was observed a handful of times. This CDR3 is missing its conserved last phenylalanine or tryptophan, likely due to a read error. The DNA is left out, because the CDR3 cannot be placed on it with certainty; the CDR3 is given as TCRdb lists it. V is TRBV9 and J is TRBJ1-3. The CDR3 spans 9 residues, counting both ends. Germline V gene sequence: CDR1 SGDLS, CDR2 YYNGEE. The CDR3 sequence: CASSVWGLA.

In its sample, this clonotype was seen many times. The V call is TRBV7-9, the J call TRBJ2-7; tentatively, D is TRBD2 (6 bases). This CDR3 is 17 amino acids long. Germline lookup yields CDR1 SEHNR and CDR2 FQNEAQ (reference sequence). V was clipped by 1 base and J by 2 bases, with 18 bases between them. CDR3 in DNA: TGTGCCAGCAGCTTAGATTATAGGGGACTGGCTCCCTACGAGCAGTACTTC. Translating gives CASSLDYRGLAPYEQYF.

The CDR3 sequence is CASSAGDGAFF. The CDR3 nucleotides read TGTGCCAGCAGCGCCGGGGACGGAGCTTTCTTT. The chain combines TRBV9 with TRBJ1-1, with D tentatively TRBD1 (5 bases). V was clipped by 3 bases and J by 10 bases, with 10 bases between them. The CDR3 has 11 residues. The germline V gene has CDR1 SGDLS and CDR2 YYNGEE.

The chain is built from TRBV7-9 and TRBJ2-2, with 9 positions matching TRBD1. Germline V CDR1 and CDR2: SEHNR, FQNEAQ (reference sequence). CDR3 size: 15 residues. The V gene end was trimmed by 7 bases and the J gene end by 1 base; junction bases not matched to a gene: 4. Written as DNA, the CDR3 is TGTGCCAGCAACAGGGGGCCCGGGAACACCGGGGAGCTGTTTTTT. Translation gives CASNRGPGNTGELFF.

Note on this clonotype: An end of the junction does not agree with germline; a read error may underlie this. The chain is built from TRBV7-7 and TRBJ2-7; D is possibly TRBD2 (6 bases). The CDR3 covers 15 residues. From germline, CDR1 is SSHAT and CDR2 FNYEAQ (reference sequence). CDR3 in amino acids: CASSPDPGTAYEQYF. DNA of the CDR3: TGTGCTAGCAGCCCCGACCCCGGGACTGCTTACGAGCAGTACTTC.

The table lists this clonotype with many counts. The rearrangement uses TRBV9 and TRBJ2-2; 7 nucleotides agree with TRBD1. Germline assignment: CDR1 SGDLS and CDR2 YYNGEE. The CDR3 has 16 amino acids. V was pared by 3 bases and J by 6 bases, with 11 bases of the junction left unmatched. The CDR3 reads CASSATTGFGAGELFF. The CDR3 DNA is TGTGCCAGCAGCGCGACGACAGGGTTTGGCGCCGGGGAGCTGTTTTTT.

The chain is built from TRBV7-2 and TRBJ2-2; D might be TRBD1 (5 bases). TRBJ1-4 explains the end of the DNA better; the J call may be wrong. Germline V gene data show CDR1 as SGHTA and CDR2 as FQGNSA. The CDR3 length is 14 residues. CDR3 nucleotide sequence: TGTGCCAGCAGCACGGGGGGGTTTCAAGAAAAACTGTTTTTT. Its translation: CASSTGGFQEKLFF.

V is TRBV15 and J is TRBJ2-1, with TRBD2 matching 13 bases. V gave up 3 bases and J gave up 4 bases; unmatched junction bases: 12. The length of the CDR3 is 19 residues. Germline V gene sequence: CDR1 LNHNV, CDR2 YYDKDF (reference sequence). The CDR3 nucleotides are TGTGCCACCAGCAGTCATGTTTGGACTAGCGGGAGTGTATACAATGAGCAGTTCTTC. Its translation is CATSSHVWTSGSVYNEQFF.

This chain joins TRBV7-6 and TRBJ2-2; D may be TRBD2 (6 bases). Germline V gives CDR1 SGHVS, CDR2 FNYEAQ. The CDR3 spans 15 residues. Deletions cut 2 bases from V and 3 bases from J, with 10 bases between. In DNA form, the CDR3 reads TGTGCCAGCAGCTTAATGCGGGATGACACCGGGGAGCTGTTTTTT. It encodes CASSLMRDDTGELFF. Looking up the rest from reference TRBV7-6 and TRBJ2-2 gives the full variable domain: GAGVSQSPRYKVTKRGQDVALRCDPISGHVSLYWYRQALGQGPEFLTYFNYEAQQDKSGLPNDRFSAERPEGSISTLTIQRTEQRDSAMYRCASSLMRDDTGELFFGEGSRLTVL.

This clonotype showed up just once. The V call is TRBV5-1, the J call TRBJ1-1; no clear D gene. The V gene's germline CDR1 is SGHRS and CDR2 YFSETQ. Trimming removed 0 bases from V and 2 bases from J, with 8 bases in between. The CDR3 spans 14 residues. The CDR3 sequence is CASSLDADNTEAFF. The CDR3 coding sequence is TGCGCCAGCAGCTTGGATGCGGATAACACTGAAGCTTTCTTT.

This sequence joins TRBV20-1 and TRBJ1-2, with D maybe TRBD1 (5 bases). This CDR3 is built from 12 residues. Germline CDR1 is DFQATT and CDR2 is SNEGSKA (reference sequence). V dropped 1 base and J dropped 3 bases, with 6 bases sitting between them. The CDR3 DNA follows: TGCAGTGCTAGAGGACAGCACTATGGCTACACCTTC. This codes for CSARGQHYGYTF.

This clonotype has ten or more counts. This chain connects TRBV7-8 to TRBJ2-7, with 13 positions matching TRBD2. This CDR3 comprises 17 residues. The germline gives CDR1 SGHVS, CDR2 FQNEAQ. The V gene end was trimmed by 1 base and the J gene end by 3 bases; junction bases not matched to a gene: 6. CDR3 region: CASSLGGLAGSSYEQYF. CDR3 in DNA: TGTGCCAGCAGCTTAGGGGGACTAGCGGGGAGCAGCTACGAGCAGTACTTC. The full variable domain, in which reference TRBV7-8 and TRBJ2-7 provide the parts outside the CDR3, is GAGVSQSPRYKVAKRGQDVALRCDPISGHVSLFWYQQALGQGPEFLTYFQNEAQLDKSGLPSDRFFAERPEGSVSTLKIQRTQQEDSAVYLCASSLGGLAGSSYEQYFGPGTRLTVT.

The V and J genes are TRBV5-1 and TRBJ1-6, with 7 bases that match TRBD1. Germline V gene data show CDR1 as SGHRS and CDR2 as YFSETQ. This CDR3 spans 16 amino acids. V dropped 0 bases and J dropped 9; count of bases not matched to a gene: 9. The CDR3 DNA follows: TGCGCCAGCAGCTTGGAAGTTGGTCAGGGGGGTTCACCCCTCCACTTT. It encodes CASSLEVGQGGSPLHF.